One sample yielded the 28 T cell receptor beta chains listed below, sequenced in a study of cytomegalovirus exposure and HLA in healthy donors (TCRdb year 2017). The library was obtained by the immunoSEQ multiplex PCR assay. A mixture of 60 forward primers for TCR Vbeta segments and 13 reverse primers for TCR Jbeta segments was used in the multiplex PCR. TCRdb took this table from immuneACCESS and kept in-frame rearrangements with V and J called. Such tables lack part of the clones; where checked against another copy, unresolved V genes explain under half of the gap, and the rest is unexplained. The table kept for this sample lists more than 200,000 clones. Clones ranked in the top ten supply roughly 0.89% of the sample. The sample was PBMCs. The receptors shown here come from a young woman in good health and CMV-seropositive.

J is TRBJ2-7 and V is TRBV19; possibly TRBD1 for D (6 bases). Germline CDR1 LNHDA, CDR2 SQIVND (reference sequence). CDR3 length: 15 residues. Trimming pared 1 base from V and 0 bases from J, leaving 10 bases between. The CDR3 region is CASSIVQGLSYEQYF. CDR3 in DNA: TGTGCCAGTAGTATAGTACAGGGCCTCTCCTACGAGCAGTACTTC.

The rearrangement links TRBV15 to TRBJ2-6; D call uncertain. The germline V gene has CDR1 LNHNV and CDR2 YYDKDF (reference sequence). The V end was cut by 3 bases, the J end by 2 bases, with 8 bases between. The CDR3 length is 15 residues. CDR3 loop: CATSSSAAGANVLTF. The CDR3 nucleotides read TGTGCCACCAGCAGTAGTGCGGCTGGGGCCAACGTCCTGACTTTC.

This chain connects TRBV4-1 to TRBJ2-2; TRBD1 matches at 9 bases. Losses at the gene ends were 3 bases for V and 3 bases for J; bases not matched to a gene: 5. Germline lookup yields CDR1 MGHRA and CDR2 YSYEKL. The CDR3 runs to 16 residues. The DNA for the CDR3 is TGCGCCAGCAGCCAGGCCCGGGACAGGGACACCGGGGAGCTGTTTTTT. It is translated as CASSQARDRDTGELFF.

The chain recombines TRBV19 with TRBJ1-1; TRBD1 matches 8 bases. V dropped 11 bases and J dropped 2; count of bases not matched to a gene: 7. CDR3 length equals 13 residues. From germline, CDR1 is LNHDA and CDR2 SQIVND (reference sequence). CDR3 DNA sequence: TGTGCCGGCCGAGGACAGGGAAACACTGAAGCTTTCTTT. This encodes CAGRGQGNTEAFF.

V and J are TRBV7-9 and TRBJ1-2, with 8 positions matching TRBD1. J gave up 7 bases and V 5 bases, and 6 bases lay outside the gene matches. The CDR3 contains 13 residues. Germline CDR1 SEHNR, CDR2 FQNEAQ (reference sequence). The DNA for the CDR3 is TGTGCCAGCAGCCTGGACAGGGTATTTGGCTACACCTTC. This encodes CASSLDRVFGYTF.

The rearrangement joins TRBV7-9 to TRBJ1-2; weak D call: TRBD1 (6 bases). Germline V lookup: CDR1 SEHNR, CDR2 FQNEAQ (reference sequence). CDR3 size: 12 residues. Trimming shortened V by 5 bases and J by 7 bases, and 11 bases separated the two germline ends. The CDR3, as DNA: TGTGCCAGCAGCATTAACAGGGCTGGCTACACCTTC. Its protein product is CASSINRAGYTF.

J is TRBJ2-1 and V is TRBV15; D not certain. The germline V gene encodes CDR1 LNHNV and CDR2 YYDKDF (reference sequence). Deletions cut 0 bases from V and 0 bases from J, with 30 bases between. This CDR3 contains 23 residues. The CDR3 loop reads CATSRESPQYYASALHSYNEQFF. The CDR3 DNA reads as TGTGCCACCAGCAGAGAGTCACCCCAATATTACGCGTCAGCACTACACTCCTACAATGAGCAGTTCTTC.

The chain is built from TRBV5-6 and TRBJ2-5; tentative D call: TRBD2 (5 bases). With 1 base removed from V and 5 bases from J, the gap between germline ends came to 12 bases. Germline V gives CDR1 SGHDT, CDR2 YYEEEE. This CDR3 is built from 14 residues. In DNA, the CDR3 is TGTGCCAGCAGCTTGAGAGGGTGGTCGGAGACCCAGTACTTC. This gives the protein CASSLRGWSETQYF.

The V gene is TRBV27, the J gene TRBJ1-2; TRBD1 matches 7 bases. V dropped 4 bases and J dropped 3; count of bases not matched to a gene: 5. This CDR3 has 14 amino acids. Germline V CDR1 and CDR2: MNHEY, SMNVEV (reference sequence). CDR3 region: CASSWAGGDYGYTF. The DNA of the CDR3 is TGTGCCAGCAGTTGGGCAGGGGGAGACTATGGCTACACCTTC.

The chain employs TRBV6-1 and TRBJ1-5; D remains ambiguous. The CDR3 runs 14 residues. Germline V lookup: CDR1 MNHNS, CDR2 SASEGT. The V and J ends lost 4 bases and 6 bases respectively, with 13 bases between them. This CDR3 is CASSVFRGVQPQHF. The CDR3 DNA is TGTGCCAGCAGTGTATTTCGAGGCGTTCAGCCCCAGCATTTT.

V gene TRBV15 combines with J gene TRBJ1-5; 7 nucleotides agree with TRBD1. V shed 1 base, J shed 3 bases, and the junction held 3 bases outside the gene matches. This CDR3 has 15 amino acids. Germline lookup yields CDR1 LNHNV and CDR2 YYDKDF (reference sequence). Written as DNA, the CDR3 is TGTGCCACCAGCAGAGGGGGACAGTACAATCAGCCCCAGCATTTT. Translated, it gives CATSRGGQYNQPQHF.

The chain has TRBV28 and TRBJ2-6; D call uncertain. V gave up 6 bases and J gave up 3 bases, with 6 bases separating them. CDR1 is MDHEN and CDR2 is SYDVKM in the germline V gene. The CDR3 has 13 amino acids. The CDR3 sequence: CASSPIGANVLTF. The CDR3 nucleotides are TGTGCCAGCAGCCCTATTGGGGCCAACGTCCTGACTTTC.

This chain connects TRBV28 to TRBJ2-5, with TRBD1 as a possible D gene (6 bases). The CDR3 has 14 amino acids. Between the trimmed V and J ends, which lost 5 bases and 2 bases, there was a span of 12 bases. Looked up from germline, CDR1 is MDHEN and CDR2 is SYDVKM. The CDR3 here is CASSTRTAQETQYF. CDR3 in DNA: TGTGCCAGCAGTACACGGACAGCTCAAGAGACCCAGTACTTC.

The genes are TRBV18 and TRBJ2-3; no clear D gene. This CDR3 spans 18 amino acids. V was pared by 10 bases and J by 0 bases, with 26 bases between. Germline-derived CDR1 and CDR2 are KGHSH and LQKENI. CDR3 protein: CATHRSPGSRWSTDTQYF. The CDR3 DNA sequence: TGTGCCACCCACCGGTCCCCAGGCAGTCGTTGGAGCACAGATACGCAGTATTTT.

The chain links TRBV6-5 to TRBJ2-5; 8 bases are shared with TRBD1. CDR3 length: 16 amino acids. In germline, CDR1 is MNHEY, CDR2 SVGAGI. The junction had 7 bases not matched to a gene; V was cut back by 0 bases and J by 4 bases. The CDR3 nucleotides read TGTGCCAGCAGTTACTCGTCAGGGGGCTTAGGAGAGACCCAGTACTTC. It encodes CASSYSSGGLGETQYF.

The chain joins TRBV6-4 to TRBJ1-3; the D gene is possibly TRBD1 (6 bases). V was pared by 2 bases and J by 1 base, with 9 bases between. This CDR3 has 15 amino acids. The V gene's germline CDR1 is MRHNA and CDR2 SNTAGT. The chain's CDR3 is CASSDPRGSGNTIYF. CDR3 nucleotides: TGTGCCAGCAGTGACCCCAGGGGATCTGGAAACACCATATATTTT.

The chain recombines TRBV6-1 with TRBJ1-5, with TRBD1 as a possible D gene (5 bases). V was pared by 7 bases and J by 0 bases, with 13 bases between. The CDR3 sequence is 15 residues long. Germline CDR1 reads MNHNS; CDR2 reads SASEGT. CDR3 protein: CASTQTAYSNQPQHF. The CDR3 DNA follows: TGTGCCAGCACCCAGACAGCTTATAGCAATCAGCCCCAGCATTTT.

V usage is TRBV7-2 and J usage is TRBJ2-3; a possible D gene is TRBD2 (5 bases). Germline V gene data show CDR1 as SGHTA and CDR2 as FQGNSA. The CDR3 sequence is 15 residues long. Deletions cut 3 bases from V and 2 bases from J, with 12 bases between. The CDR3 bases are TGTGCCAGCAGCTTCGGCGGGCTCGACACAGATACGCAGTATTTT. Translated: CASSFGGLDTDTQYF.

This rearrangement joins TRBV5-4 to TRBJ2-5, with TRBD2 matching over 7 bases. The closer fit of TRBJ2-7 to the DNA end suggests the J call may be wrong. This CDR3 has 15 amino acids. The V gene's germline CDR1 is SGHNT and CDR2 YYREEE (reference sequence). The CDR3: CASSLGGGGPYEQYF. In nucleotides, the CDR3 is TGTGCCAGCAGCTTGGGCGGGGGTGGGCCCTACGAGCAGTACTTC.

The V call is TRBV5-5, the J call TRBJ1-1, with 8 bases that match TRBD1. The CDR3 covers 13 residues. Trimming took 4 bases from V and 7 from J; bases not matched to a gene: 6. Germline CDR1 SGHKS, CDR2 YYEKEE (reference sequence). As DNA, the CDR3 is TGTGCCAGCAGCGAACAGGGGGTGAATGAAGCTTTCTTT. Encoded protein: CASSEQGVNEAFF.

On this clone itself: An end of the junction does not agree with germline; a read error may underlie this. The chain employs TRBV6-5 and TRBJ2-2; D not resolved. CDR3 length: 15 residues. Germline lookup yields CDR1 MNHEY and CDR2 SVGAGI. The CDR3 here is CASSYRGLFFTEPFF. In nucleotides, the CDR3 is TGTGCCAGCAGTTACCGCGGCCTGTTTTTCACGGAGCCGTTTTTT.

The genes are TRBV2 and TRBJ2-5; 7 positions match TRBD2. J was trimmed by 5 bases and V by 5 bases; bases with no gene match: 11. Germline CDR1 reads SNHLY; CDR2 reads FYNNEI. The CDR3 is 15 residues long. The CDR3 nucleotides read TGTGCCAGCAGTAGCTGGGGGGGGATAGGTGAGACCCAGTACTTC. Translated, it gives CASSSWGGIGETQYF.

This sequence joins TRBV4-3 and TRBJ1-1, with D tentatively TRBD1 (5 bases). There are 14 residues in the CDR3. The germline gives CDR1 LGHNA, CDR2 YSLEER. V lost 1 base to trimming and J lost 8 bases, with 14 bases between them. CDR3 DNA sequence: TGCGCCAGCAGCCAAGCGCAAGGGGATCTCGAAGCTTTCTTT. It specifies CASSQAQGDLEAFF.

The CDR3 coding sequence is TGTGCCAGCAGCCCAACCACTAGCGGGAGCTACGAGCAGTACTTC. Its translation: CASSPTTSGSYEQYF. V gene TRBV7-9 combines with J gene TRBJ2-7; 11 bases are a match to TRBD2. V lost 5 bases, J lost 3 bases, and 6 bases stayed unmatched. CDR1 and CDR2 from the germline V gene are SEHNR and FQNEAQ (reference sequence). The CDR3 is made up of 15 amino acids.

The DNA of the CDR3 is TGCGCCAGCAGCCGCTCTGGACAGGGGGAGGGCTACACCTTC. This encodes CASSRSGQGEGYTF. The chain uses TRBV5-1 and TRBJ1-2, with TRBD1 matching over 10 bases. V dropped 4 bases and J dropped 8; count of bases not matched to a gene: 8. The CDR3 is 14 residues long. The germline V gene has CDR1 SGHRS and CDR2 YFSETQ.

The chain recombines TRBV19 with TRBJ1-2; D uncertain. The CDR3 loop spans 13 amino acids. Germline V gene sequence: CDR1 LNHDA, CDR2 SQIVND (reference sequence). V was cut by 3 bases and J by 4 bases, with 9 bases left in between. Here the CDR3 reads CASSMVSPYGYTF. The CDR3 bases are TGTGCCAGTAGTATGGTCAGTCCCTATGGCTACACCTTC.

The rearrangement uses TRBV5-1 and TRBJ2-3, with 11 positions matching TRBD1. This CDR3 comprises 15 residues. Looked up from germline, CDR1 is SGHRS and CDR2 is YFSETQ. V gave up 2 bases and J gave up 5 bases; unmatched junction bases: 4. The CDR3: CASSLSGTGGDTQYF. In nucleotides, the CDR3 is TGCGCCAGCAGCTTATCCGGGACAGGGGGAGATACGCAGTATTTT.

The V gene is TRBV9, the J gene TRBJ2-1; TRBD1 might be the D (5 bases). The CDR3 runs 13 residues. The germline V gene encodes CDR1 SGDLS and CDR2 YYNGEE. V was pared by 4 bases and J by 8 bases, with 13 bases between. The CDR3 DNA follows: TGTGCCAGCAGCCCCAGAAGGGGTGATGAGCAGTTCTTC. As protein: CASSPRRGDEQFF.